The 27 T cell receptor beta chains listed next were all sequenced from one sample in a study of blood T cell repertoires in COVID-19. Method: immunoSEQ multiplex PCR; TCRdb's copy keeps in-frame clones and lacks some. The sample carries 200,000 to 250,000 clones, approximately 80% recorded once. The sample taken for sequencing was PBMCs or T cells enriched from blood (not recorded which). The receptor set was obtained from a man aged 55 to 69 who had recovered from COVID-19.

This chain links TRBV5-8 with TRBJ1-6, with 7 bases that match TRBD1. In germline, CDR1 is SGHTS, CDR2 YDEGEE. V was clipped by 3 bases and J by 8 bases; unmatched bases: 5. The CDR3 runs 14 residues. CDR3 in DNA: TGTGCCAGCAGCTCGGGACAGCGGTATTCACCCCTCCACTTT. It translates to CASSSGQRYSPLHF.

The rearrangement uses TRBV10-3 and TRBJ1-3; no reliable D call. This CDR3 region has 18 residues. Germline V gives CDR1 ENHRY, CDR2 SYGVKD. V lost 0 bases to trimming and J lost 0 bases, with 15 bases between them. The CDR3: CAISESGGNTLSGNTIYF. The CDR3 coding sequence is TGTGCCATCAGTGAGTCAGGAGGAAACACTCTCTCTGGAAACACCATATATTTT.

This chain links TRBV5-1 with TRBJ2-5; TRBD2 aligns across 7 bases. The CDR3 contains 15 residues. CDR1 and CDR2 from the germline V gene are SGHRS and YFSETQ. V lost 2 bases to trimming and J lost 0 bases; unmatched junction nucleotides: 4. The CDR3 coding sequence is TGCGCCAGCAGCTTAGCGGGAACCTACCAAGAGACCCAGTACTTC. It codes for CASSLAGTYQETQYF.

The chain is built from TRBV7-2 and TRBJ2-3; 8 nucleotides align to TRBD1. Germline CDR1 SGHTA, CDR2 FQGNSA. There are 17 residues in the CDR3. Losses at the gene ends were 2 bases for V and 1 base for J; bases not matched to a gene: 8. Written as DNA, the CDR3 is TGTGCCAGCAGCTTATTCTTGCGGGGACAGGGCACAGATACGCAGTATTTT. The encoded protein is CASSLFLRGQGTDTQYF.

The CDR3 sequence is CATKAAGYTDTQYF. For the CDR3, the DNA is TGTGCCACCAAGGCGGCGGGGTATACAGATACGCAGTATTTT. V gene TRBV24-1 combines with J gene TRBJ2-3, with a tentative D call TRBD2 (6 bases). V was trimmed by 8 bases and J by 3 bases, leaving 14 bases between them. The CDR3 consists of 14 residues. Germline CDR1 reads KGHDR; CDR2 reads SFDVKD.

This clone was counted a single time. This CDR3 reads CASSILRDQPQHF. In DNA, the CDR3 is TGTGCCAGTAGTATCCTGCGGGATCAGCCCCAGCATTTT. This chain uses TRBV19 with TRBJ1-5; D unclear. CDR3 length equals 13 residues. Looked up from germline, CDR1 is LNHDA and CDR2 is SQIVND (reference sequence). V gave up 3 bases and J gave up 5 bases, with 8 bases separating them.

V and J are TRBV9 and TRBJ1-1, with D maybe TRBD1 (5 bases). The CDR3 runs to 14 residues. Germline V gene lookup returns CDR1 SGDLS and CDR2 YYNGEE. V was cut by 0 bases and J by 5 bases, with 11 bases left in between. CDR3 coding DNA: TGTGCCAGCAGCGTAGGGGGCCAGGGAACTGAAGCTTTCTTT. It is translated as CASSVGGQGTEAFF.

The rearrangement uses TRBV5-8 and TRBJ1-4, with D possibly TRBD1 on 5 matching bases. V was shortened by 3 bases and J by 6 bases, with 15 bases between the two germline ends. The CDR3 has 15 residues. The V gene's germline CDR1 is SGHTS and CDR2 YDEGEE. CDR3 in amino acids: CASSYSGYIDEKLFF. Here the CDR3 DNA reads TGTGCCAGCAGCTACTCAGGGTACATTGATGAAAAACTGTTTTTT.

This chain uses TRBV29-1 with TRBJ2-2; 9 positions agree with TRBD1. The V and J ends lost 1 base and 4 bases, in that order; junction bases with no gene match: 1. The CDR3 length is 14 residues. The germline gives CDR1 SQVTM, CDR2 ANQGSEA. The CDR3 region is CSVEGGQGTGELFF. CDR3 bases: TGCAGCGTTGAAGGGGGACAGGGCACCGGGGAGCTGTTTTTT.

The V gene is TRBV3-1 (or the pseudogene TRBV3-2), the J gene TRBJ1-2; 7 bases are a match to TRBD1. The V gene end was trimmed by 0 bases and the J gene end by 6 bases; junction bases not matched to a gene: 4. This CDR3 is built from 14 residues. Germline lookup yields CDR1 LGHDT and CDR2 YNNKEL (reference sequence). CDR3 residues: CASSQEVQGHGYTF. CDR3 sequence (DNA): TGTGCCAGCAGCCAAGAGGTACAGGGGCATGGCTACACCTTC.

The chain joins TRBV24-1 to TRBJ2-1; D unclear. The CDR3 covers 11 residues. The ends were cut back, 7 bases at V and 5 bases at J, with 5 bases in the middle. CDR1 and CDR2 (germline): KGHDR, SFDVKD. The CDR3 protein is CATSLNNEQFF. Here the CDR3 DNA reads TGTGCCACCAGCCTAAACAATGAGCAGTTCTTC.

In this sample, this clone turned up once. The V call is TRBV6-5, the J call TRBJ1-1; D perhaps matches TRBD1 (5 bases). The length of the CDR3 is 15 residues. Germline lookup yields CDR1 MNHEY and CDR2 SVGAGI. V lost 0 bases to trimming and J lost 5 bases, with 13 bases between them. CDR3 sequence reads: CASSYSSGVGTEAFF. As DNA, the CDR3 is TGTGCCAGCAGTTACTCGTCGGGGGTTGGGACTGAAGCTTTCTTT.

This chain links TRBV25-1 with TRBJ1-4, with D possibly being TRBD1 (5 bases). The CDR3 has 14 amino acids. CDR1 and CDR2 from the germline V gene are MGHDK and SYGVNS. Between the trimmed V and J ends, which lost 3 bases and 2 bases, there was a span of 7 bases. The DNA of the CDR3 is TGTGCCAGCAGTGACAGGGCCACTAATGAAAAACTGTTTTTT. Protein sequence: CASSDRATNEKLFF.

The rearrangement uses TRBV7-2 and TRBJ1-2; D perhaps matches TRBD1 (6 bases). The CDR3 runs 15 residues. The germline CDR1 and CDR2 sequences are SGHTA and FQGNSA. The V gene lost 1 base and the J gene lost 4 bases, with 13 bases spanning the gap. The CDR3 loop is CASSLEDSPSYGYTF. CDR3 coding DNA: TGTGCCAGCAGCTTAGAGGACAGCCCGTCCTATGGCTACACCTTC.

CDR3 DNA sequence: TGTGCCAGCAGCCCTTCGGACAGGGAAAAAACTGAAGCTTTCTTT. As protein: CASSPSDREKTEAFF. This sequence joins TRBV3-1 (or the pseudogene TRBV3-2) and TRBJ1-1, with 8 bases aligning to TRBD1. The CDR3 length is 15 residues. Looked up from germline, CDR1 is LGHDT and CDR2 is YNNKEL (reference sequence). V dropped 4 bases and J dropped 5; count of bases not matched to a gene: 9.

V usage is TRBV19 and J usage is TRBJ2-7, with D perhaps matching TRBD1 (5 bases). The CDR3 is 11 residues long. The germline V gene has CDR1 LNHDA and CDR2 SQIVND (reference sequence). V was shortened by 6 bases and J by 12 bases, with 15 bases between the two germline ends. As DNA, the CDR3 is TGTGCCAGTAGACAATCAGGACATTCGTACTTC. This encodes CASRQSGHSYF. Combining the CDR3 with reference TRBV19 and TRBJ2-7 gives the whole variable domain DGGITQSPKYLFRKEGQNVTLSCEQNLNHDAMYWYRQDPGQGLRLIYYSQIVNDFQKGDIAEGYSVSREKKESFPLTVTSAQKNPTAFYLCASRQSGHSYFGPGTRLTVT.

The V gene is TRBV7-9, the J gene TRBJ1-1; possible D gene TRBD1, 6 bases. V lost 2 bases, J lost 0 bases, and 10 bases lay in between. Germline loops: CDR1 SEHNR, CDR2 FQNEAQ (reference sequence). This CDR3 comprises 15 residues. The DNA for the CDR3 is TGTGCCAGCAGCTTATCTACAGGGCTGAACACTGAAGCTTTCTTT. Amino acids: CASSLSTGLNTEAFF.

V and J are TRBV5-1 and TRBJ1-4; 10 bases map to TRBD1. This CDR3 spans 15 amino acids. Trimming took 3 bases from V and 7 from J; bases not matched to a gene: 6. Looked up from germline, CDR1 is SGHRS and CDR2 is YFSETQ. In DNA form, the CDR3 reads TGCGCCAGCAGCTCGTCGACAGGGGGCATTGAAAAACTGTTTTTT. It encodes CASSSSTGGIEKLFF.

A single count supports this clone. The V gene is TRBV9, the J gene TRBJ2-2; 9 bases line up with TRBD2. The V gene's germline CDR1 is SGDLS and CDR2 YYNGEE. J was trimmed by 4 bases and V by 0 bases; bases with no gene match: 7. The CDR3 extends over 17 amino acids. DNA for the CDR3: TGTGCCAGCAGCGTAGGCGCTAGCGGGGTCCTCACCGGGGAGCTGTTTTTT. Translating gives CASSVGASGVLTGELFF.

V and J are TRBV5-1 and TRBJ1-1; D remains ambiguous. The length of the CDR3 is 13 residues. Trimming took 4 bases from V and 3 from J, leaving 10 bases between them. The germline CDR1 and CDR2 sequences are SGHRS and YFSETQ. The CDR3 DNA sequence: TGCGCCAGCAGCCCCCGGCGGGACACTGAAGCTTTCTTT. It specifies CASSPRRDTEAFF.

This chain joins TRBV7-3 and TRBJ2-2, with 8 bases lining up with TRBD1. Trimming took 5 bases from V and 3 from J; bases not matched to a gene: 5. The CDR3 is 15 residues long. From germline, CDR1 is SGHTA and CDR2 FQGTGA. CDR3: CASSPGQGDTGELFF. CDR3 nucleotide sequence: TGTGCCAGCAGCCCTGGACAGGGAGACACCGGGGAGCTGTTTTTT. Based on the CDR3 plus reference TRBV7-3 and TRBJ2-2, the full variable domain is GAGVSQTPSNKVTEKGKYVELRCDPISGHTALYWYRQSLGQGPEFLIYFQGTGAADDSGLPNDRFFAVRPEGSVSTLKIQRTERGDSAVYLCASSPGQGDTGELFFGEGSRLTVL.

This chain links TRBV2 with TRBJ1-1, with D uncertain. V lost 6 bases and J 0 bases, leaving 8 bases between the germline ends. The germline CDR1 and CDR2 sequences are SNHLY and FYNNEI. The CDR3 is 13 amino acids. CDR3 sequence: CASSPDMNTEAFF. The CDR3 bases are TGTGCCAGCAGCCCTGACATGAACACTGAAGCTTTCTTT. Complete variable domain (other parts from reference TRBV2 and TRBJ1-1): EPEVTQTPSHQVTQMGQEVILRCVPISNHLYFYWYRQILGQKVEFLVSFYNNEISEKSEIFDDQFSVERPDGSNFTLKIRSTKLEDSAMYFCASSPDMNTEAFFGQGTRLTVV.

The chain has TRBV19 and TRBJ1-4, with 8 positions matching TRBD1. V lost 1 base, J lost 0 bases, and 4 bases stayed unmatched. The CDR3 has 17 residues. CDR1 and CDR2 from the germline V gene are LNHDA and SQIVND (reference sequence). In DNA, the CDR3 is TGTGCCAGTAGTATAGGGGGACAGGCCGCAACTAATGAAAAACTGTTTTTT. Protein sequence: CASSIGGQAATNEKLFF.

The rearrangement uses TRBV10-3 and TRBJ1-1; 8 bases agree with TRBD1. The V and J ends lost 5 bases and 3 bases, in that order; junction bases with no gene match: 5. Germline-derived CDR1 and CDR2 are ENHRY and SYGVKD. CDR3 length equals 14 residues. CDR3 protein: CAISRQGLDTEAFF. CDR3 DNA: TGTGCCATCAGTAGACAGGGGTTGGACACTGAAGCTTTCTTT.

In the case of this clone: The sample holds other DNA sequences that translate to the same CDR3. This chain joins TRBV6-5 and TRBJ2-4; the D gene is possibly TRBD1 (6 bases). Germline CDR1 is MNHEY and CDR2 is SVGAGI. Trimming shortened V by 5 bases and J by 2 bases, and 10 bases separated the two germline ends. CDR3 length equals 14 residues. The CDR3 loop reads CASSRQGTKNIQYF. The CDR3 nucleotides read TGTGCCAGCAGTCGCCAGGGGACCAAAAACATTCAGTACTTC.

The CDR3 protein is CASRKGDSLNTEAFF. The DNA for the CDR3 is TGCGCCAGCAGAAAAGGGGACAGCTTGAACACTGAAGCTTTCTTT. The chain employs TRBV5-1 and TRBJ1-1; TRBD1 matches 7 bases. Germline CDR1 and CDR2: SGHRS and YFSETQ. The CDR3 runs 15 residues. The trim removed 5 bases at V and 0 bases at J, leaving 7 bases unmatched.

This CDR3 reads CASSKQGWDTEAFF. The CDR3 nucleotides read TGTGCCAGTAGTAAACAGGGATGGGACACTGAAGCTTTCTTT. This rearrangement joins TRBV19 to TRBJ1-1, with a weak D call TRBD1 (6 bases). Trimming took 4 bases from V and 3 from J, leaving 12 bases between them. The CDR3 is 14 residues long. In germline, CDR1 is LNHDA, CDR2 SQIVND (reference sequence).